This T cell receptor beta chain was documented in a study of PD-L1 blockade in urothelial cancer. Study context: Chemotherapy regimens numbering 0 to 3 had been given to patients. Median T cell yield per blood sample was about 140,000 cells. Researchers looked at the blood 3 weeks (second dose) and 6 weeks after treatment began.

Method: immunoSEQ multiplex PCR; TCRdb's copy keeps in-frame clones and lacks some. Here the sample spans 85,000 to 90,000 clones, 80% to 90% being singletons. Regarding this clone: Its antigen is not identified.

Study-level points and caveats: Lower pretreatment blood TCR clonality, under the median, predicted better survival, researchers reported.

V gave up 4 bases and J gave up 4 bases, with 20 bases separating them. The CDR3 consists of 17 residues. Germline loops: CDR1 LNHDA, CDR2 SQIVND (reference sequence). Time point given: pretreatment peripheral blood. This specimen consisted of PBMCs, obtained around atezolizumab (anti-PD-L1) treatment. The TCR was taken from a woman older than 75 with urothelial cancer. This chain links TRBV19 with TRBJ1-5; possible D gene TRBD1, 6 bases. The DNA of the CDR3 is TGTGCCAGTAGTAAAAACCTTCAGGGGCTGGGGAATCAGCCCCAGCATTTT. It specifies CASSKNLQGLGNQPQHF.